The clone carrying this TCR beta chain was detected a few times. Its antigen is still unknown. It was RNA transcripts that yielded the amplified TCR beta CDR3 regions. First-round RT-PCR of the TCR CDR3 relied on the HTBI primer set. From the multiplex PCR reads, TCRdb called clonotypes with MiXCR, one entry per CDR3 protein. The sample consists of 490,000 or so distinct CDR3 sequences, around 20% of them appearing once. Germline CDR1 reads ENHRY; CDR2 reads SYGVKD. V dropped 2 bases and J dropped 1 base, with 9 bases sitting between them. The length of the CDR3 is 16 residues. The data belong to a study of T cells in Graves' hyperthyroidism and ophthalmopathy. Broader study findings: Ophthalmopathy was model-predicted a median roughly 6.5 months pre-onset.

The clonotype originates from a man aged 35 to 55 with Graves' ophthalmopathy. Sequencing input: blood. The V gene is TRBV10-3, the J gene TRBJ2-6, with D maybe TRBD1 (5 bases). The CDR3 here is CAISETQGSGANVLTF. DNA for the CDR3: TGTGCCATCAGTGAGACTCAGGGATCTGGGGCCAACGTCCTGACTTTC.